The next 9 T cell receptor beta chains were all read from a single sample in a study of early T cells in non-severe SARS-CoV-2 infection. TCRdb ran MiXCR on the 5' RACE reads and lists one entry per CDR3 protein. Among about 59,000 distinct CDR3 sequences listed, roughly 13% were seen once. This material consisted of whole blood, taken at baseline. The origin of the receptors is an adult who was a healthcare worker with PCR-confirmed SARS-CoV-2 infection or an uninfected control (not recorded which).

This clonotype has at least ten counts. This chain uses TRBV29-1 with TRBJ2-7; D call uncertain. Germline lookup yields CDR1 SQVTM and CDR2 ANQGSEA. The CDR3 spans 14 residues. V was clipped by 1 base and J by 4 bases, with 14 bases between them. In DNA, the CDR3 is TGCAGCGTTGAAGTTGAGAACAGTGGGTACGAGCAGTACTTC. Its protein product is CSVEVENSGYEQYF.

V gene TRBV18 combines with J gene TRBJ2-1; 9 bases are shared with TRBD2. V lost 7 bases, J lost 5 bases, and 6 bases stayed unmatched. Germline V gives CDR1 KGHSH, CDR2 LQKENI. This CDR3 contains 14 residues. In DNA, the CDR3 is TGTGCCAGCTTAGGACTAGCGAGGAACAATGAGCAGTTCTTC. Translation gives CASLGLARNNEQFF.

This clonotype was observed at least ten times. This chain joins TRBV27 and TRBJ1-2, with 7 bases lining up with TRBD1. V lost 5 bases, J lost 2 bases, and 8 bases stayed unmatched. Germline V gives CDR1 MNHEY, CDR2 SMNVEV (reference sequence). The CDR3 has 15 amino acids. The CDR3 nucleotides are TGTGCCAGCAGTCGCATGACAGGGAGGAACTATGGCTACACCTTC. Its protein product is CASSRMTGRNYGYTF.

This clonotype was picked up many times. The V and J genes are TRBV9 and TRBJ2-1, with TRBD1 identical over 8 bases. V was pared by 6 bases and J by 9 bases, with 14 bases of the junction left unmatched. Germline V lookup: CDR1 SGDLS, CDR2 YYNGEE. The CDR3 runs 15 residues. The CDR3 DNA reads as TGTGCCAGCACCCCGACAGGGGACTTGATGGGTGAGCAGTTCTTC. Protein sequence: CASTPTGDLMGEQFF.

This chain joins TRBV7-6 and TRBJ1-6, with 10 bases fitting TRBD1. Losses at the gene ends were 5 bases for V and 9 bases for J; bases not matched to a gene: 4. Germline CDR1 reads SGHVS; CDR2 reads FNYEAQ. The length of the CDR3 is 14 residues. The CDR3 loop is CASSLGTGASPLHF. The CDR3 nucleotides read TGTGCCAGCAGCCTTGGGACAGGGGCTTCACCCCTCCACTTT.

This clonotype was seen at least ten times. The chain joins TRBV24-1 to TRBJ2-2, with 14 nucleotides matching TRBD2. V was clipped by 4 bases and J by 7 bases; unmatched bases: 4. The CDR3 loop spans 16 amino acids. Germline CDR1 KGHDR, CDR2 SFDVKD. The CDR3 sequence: CATSDPGLAGVGELFF. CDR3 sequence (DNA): TGTGCCACCAGTGACCCGGGACTAGCGGGAGTCGGGGAGCTGTTTTTT.

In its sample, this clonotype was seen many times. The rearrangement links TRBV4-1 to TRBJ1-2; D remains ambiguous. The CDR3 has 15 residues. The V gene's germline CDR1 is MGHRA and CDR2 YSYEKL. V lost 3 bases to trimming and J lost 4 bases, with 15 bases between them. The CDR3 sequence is CASSQGPAGSYGYTF. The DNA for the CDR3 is TGCGCCAGCAGCCAGGGCCCCGCCGGGAGCTATGGCTACACCTTC.

CDR3 DNA: TGCAGCGTTATAGGGCTCTCTGGAAACACCATATATTTT. It codes for CSVIGLSGNTIYF. This chain links TRBV29-1 with TRBJ1-3; D gene ambiguous. Germline loops: CDR1 SQVTM, CDR2 ANQGSEA. The CDR3 consists of 13 residues. V was clipped by 5 bases and J by 0 bases, with 8 bases between them.

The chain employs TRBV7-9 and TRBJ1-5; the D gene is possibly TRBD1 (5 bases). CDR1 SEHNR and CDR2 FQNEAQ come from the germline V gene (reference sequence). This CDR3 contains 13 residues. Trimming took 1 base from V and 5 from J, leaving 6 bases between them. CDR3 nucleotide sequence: TGTGCCAGCAGCTTAGGAGGGGATCAGCCCCAGCATTTT. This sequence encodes CASSLGGDQPQHF. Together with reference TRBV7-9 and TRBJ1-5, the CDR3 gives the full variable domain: DTGVSQNPRHKITKRGQNVTFRCDPISEHNRLYWYRQTLGQGPEFLTYFQNEAQLEKSRLLSDRFSAERPKGSFSTLEIQRTEQGDSAMYLCASSLGGDQPQHFGDGTRLSIL.